This record looks at one T cell receptor beta chain sequence and its context. This entry is derived from a study of beta chain features in type 1 diabetes. The isolated RNA, all of it, was reverse transcribed, so expressed TCRB transcripts were what got sequenced. TCRdb's copy holds only in-frame clones and misses some; the assay was immunoSEQ multiplex PCR. The sample has 860,000 or so clones; 15% to 20% are singletons. The CDR3 spans 14 residues. Germline CDR1 is SGHTA and CDR2 is FQGTGA. V shed 6 bases, J shed 0 bases, and the junction held 5 bases outside the gene matches. The chain employs TRBV7-3 and TRBJ2-7, with 7 bases that match TRBD1. The receptor's source is a woman between 18 and 29 years old in good health. The specimen sequenced was naive CD4+ T cells from blood. CDR3 nucleotide sequence: TGTGCCAGCAGTAAAGGGGGCAACTCCTACGAGCAGTACTTC. It yields the protein CASSKGGNSYEQYF.